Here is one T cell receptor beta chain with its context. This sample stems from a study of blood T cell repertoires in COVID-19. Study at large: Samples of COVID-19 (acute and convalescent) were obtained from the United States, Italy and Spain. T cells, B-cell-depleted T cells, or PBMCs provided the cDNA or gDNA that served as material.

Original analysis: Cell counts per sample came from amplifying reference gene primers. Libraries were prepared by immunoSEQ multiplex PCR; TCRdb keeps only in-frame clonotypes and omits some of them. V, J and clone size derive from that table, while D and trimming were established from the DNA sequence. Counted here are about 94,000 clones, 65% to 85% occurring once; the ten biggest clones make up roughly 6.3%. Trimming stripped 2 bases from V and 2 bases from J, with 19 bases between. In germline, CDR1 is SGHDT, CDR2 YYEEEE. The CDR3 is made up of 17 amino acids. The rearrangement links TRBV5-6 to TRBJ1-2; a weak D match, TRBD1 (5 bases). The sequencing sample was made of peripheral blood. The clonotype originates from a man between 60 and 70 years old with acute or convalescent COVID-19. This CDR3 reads CASSLTLGGLSNYGYTF. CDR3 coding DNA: TGTGCCAGCAGCTTAACCCTCGGGGGTCTGTCAAACTATGGCTACACCTTC.